This TCR beta chain emerged from a study of shared clonotypes between healthy human individuals. On the study more broadly: The people who gave samples were a couple of women and a few men aged 18 to 49. CD4 naive and CD4 memory each took three plates per donor, while CD8 naive took two and CD8 memory one.

V was pared by 6 bases and J by 6 bases, with 12 bases between. Germline V lookup: CDR1 SNHLY, CDR2 FYNNEI. The CDR3 loop spans 13 amino acids. With respect to this clone: Antigen: not known.

The protocol was immunoSEQ multiplex PCR, while the TCRdb copy is restricted to in-frame clones and leaves out a portion. This table has some 980,000 clones, about three quarters appearing once. Study results and caveats: Naive CD4 clonotypes overlapped across a handful of donors at around 4.7%. The small donor group covered limited genetic and exposure diversity.

This TCR was sampled from a man aged 18 to 29 in good health. The chain couples TRBV2 to TRBJ2-4; the D gene is possibly TRBD1 (5 bases). Sequenced sample: memory CD4+ T cells sorted from blood. Subset given: CD45RA-negative fraction. The CDR3 is CASSRTSGNIQYF. The CDR3 DNA follows: TGTGCCAGCAGCAGGACATCTGGAAACATTCAGTACTTC.